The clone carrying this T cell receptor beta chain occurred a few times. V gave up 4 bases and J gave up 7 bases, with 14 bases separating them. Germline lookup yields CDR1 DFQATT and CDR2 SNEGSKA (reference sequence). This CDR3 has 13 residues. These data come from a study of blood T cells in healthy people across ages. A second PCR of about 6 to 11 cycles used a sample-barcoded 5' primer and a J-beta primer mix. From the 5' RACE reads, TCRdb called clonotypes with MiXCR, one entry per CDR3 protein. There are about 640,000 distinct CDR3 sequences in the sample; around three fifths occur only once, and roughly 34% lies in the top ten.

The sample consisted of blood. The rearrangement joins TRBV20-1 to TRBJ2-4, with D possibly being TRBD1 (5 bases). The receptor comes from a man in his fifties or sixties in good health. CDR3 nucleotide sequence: TGCAGTGCTACCGCCGGACAAGCGAACATTCAGTACTTC. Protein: CSATAGQANIQYF.